This passage covers 27 T cell receptor beta chains from one sample sequenced in a study of B cell selection in AIRE deficiency. CD4+CD127+ cells were sorted as the conventional CD4 T cells. This table comes from immunoSEQ multiplex PCR, and its TCRdb copy is limited to in-frame clones, with some not included. In the table there are about 24,000 clones, approximately 96% of which are singletons. The sample consisted of conventional CD4+ T cells sorted from PBMCs. The receptors here all came from a human donor with AIRE deficiency.

The rearrangement uses TRBV5-1 and TRBJ2-3; a possible D gene is TRBD2 (5 bases). The CDR3 is 13 amino acids. Per the germline V gene, CDR1 is SGHRS and CDR2 is YFSETQ. The germline V and J ends were trimmed by 5 bases and 4 bases, with 11 bases remaining between them. CDR3 nucleotide sequence: TGCGCCAGCAGTGGAGCGGTCCCAGATACGCAGTATTTT. Protein: CASSGAVPDTQYF.

The chain combines TRBV27 with TRBJ1-3; D remains ambiguous. Trimming pared 2 bases from V and 3 bases from J, leaving 5 bases between. Germline V gene sequence: CDR1 MNHEY, CDR2 SMNVEV (reference sequence). The length of the CDR3 is 13 residues. The CDR3 here is CASSLSLGNTIYF. The DNA of the CDR3 is TGTGCCAGCAGTTTAAGCCTTGGAAACACCATATATTTT.

The V gene is TRBV14, the J gene TRBJ1-2; TRBD1 is a possible D gene (5 bases). This CDR3 region has 14 residues. V was cut by 3 bases and J by 5 bases, with 13 bases left in between. Per germline, CDR1 SGHDN and CDR2 FVKESK. The CDR3 coding sequence is TGTGCCAGCAGCCAGGGGACTTACGGGTATGGCTACACCTTC. Residues: CASSQGTYGYGYTF.

The chain couples TRBV7-7 to TRBJ2-5, with TRBD2 as a possible D gene (7 bases). Germline CDR1 reads SSHAT; CDR2 reads FNYEAQ (reference sequence). The V and J ends lost 5 bases and 2 bases respectively, with 27 bases between them. This CDR3 is built from 19 residues. Written as DNA, the CDR3 is TGTGCCAGCAGCCGAATTTCGGGCCTTAAAGGGGGGGTTCAAGAGACCCAGTACTTC. This gives the protein CASSRISGLKGGVQETQYF.

The rearrangement uses TRBV7-9 and TRBJ1-1; no clear D. Germline V CDR1 and CDR2: SEHNR, FQNEAQ (reference sequence). CDR3 length equals 14 residues. V lost 5 bases to trimming and J lost 1 base, with 11 bases between them. The chain's CDR3 is CASSLTTENTEAFF. CDR3 in DNA: TGTGCCAGCAGCCTCACCACTGAGAACACTGAAGCTTTCTTT.

The chain carries TRBV7-9 and TRBJ1-2, with a possible D match to TRBD1 (5 bases). Trimming stripped 2 bases from V and 0 bases from J, with 16 bases between. Germline V CDR1 and CDR2: SEHNR, FQNEAQ (reference sequence). The CDR3 is made up of 17 amino acids. CDR3 bases: TGTGCCAGCAGCTTACTGGGGGACTCAGCAGCTAACTATGGCTACACCTTC. Translating it yields CASSLLGDSAANYGYTF. Full variable domain (outside the CDR3, taken from reference TRBV7-9 and TRBJ1-2): DTGVSQNPRHKITKRGQNVTFRCDPISEHNRLYWYRQTLGQGPEFLTYFQNEAQLEKSRLLSDRFSAERPKGSFSTLEIQRTEQGDSAMYLCASSLLGDSAANYGYTFGSGTRLTVV.

The chain joins TRBV2 to TRBJ2-5; no reliable D call. Trimming cost V 3 bases and J 2 bases, with 10 bases left between them. This CDR3 has 14 residues. Germline V gene data show CDR1 as SNHLY and CDR2 as FYNNEI. The CDR3 loop reads CASSDGQKQETQYF. CDR3 sequence (DNA): TGTGCCAGCAGTGATGGGCAGAAACAAGAGACCCAGTACTTC.

This chain uses TRBV28 with TRBJ2-7; perhaps TRBD1 as D (6 bases). The ends were cut back, 6 bases at V and 3 bases at J, with 15 bases in the middle. The germline gives CDR1 MDHEN, CDR2 SYDVKM. There are 14 residues in the CDR3. The CDR3 bases are TGTGCCAGCAGACCTACCGGGACAAGCTACGAGCAGTACTTC. Its translation is CASRPTGTSYEQYF.

This clone was picked up one time. The J gene is TRBJ2-3, the V gene TRBV28; D uncertain. CDR3 size: 15 residues. CDR1 and CDR2 from the germline V gene are MDHEN and SYDVKM. Trimming stripped 8 bases from V and 1 base from J, with 16 bases between. Here the CDR3 DNA reads TGTGCCAGCGACCCCACCCAGATTGGCACAGATACGCAGTATTTT. This translates into CASDPTQIGTDTQYF.

V gene TRBV4-2 combines with J gene TRBJ2-7; D assignment may be TRBD1 or TRBD2 (5 bases each). Germline V gives CDR1 LGHNA, CDR2 YNFKEQ. The germline V and J ends were trimmed by 5 bases and 2 bases, with 10 bases remaining between them. The CDR3 is 13 amino acids. The CDR3 sequence: CASSLQGPYEQYF. CDR3 nucleotides: TGTGCCAGCAGCTTGCAGGGACCCTACGAGCAGTACTTC.

V is TRBV7-3 and J is TRBJ1-1; possibly TRBD1 for D (5 bases). V was trimmed by 5 bases and J by 1 base, leaving 11 bases between them. CDR3 size: 14 residues. Looked up from germline, CDR1 is SGHTA and CDR2 is FQGTGA. Here the CDR3 DNA reads TGTGCCAGCAGCGAAGGACACCAGAACACTGAAGCTTTCTTT. Its translation: CASSEGHQNTEAFF.

This CDR3 is CASSRDSGANVLTF. The CDR3, as DNA: TGTGCCAGCTCTCGGGATTCCGGGGCCAACGTCCTGACTTTC. The rearrangement joins TRBV18 to TRBJ2-6; weak D call: TRBD2 (5 bases). V lost 6 bases, J lost 4 bases, and 10 bases lay in between. The CDR3 runs to 14 residues. Germline CDR1 is KGHSH and CDR2 is LQKENI.

Comment on this clone: Mismatch with germline at one junction end may stem from a read error. The chain uses TRBV6-1 and TRBJ2-4; tentative D call: TRBD1 (6 bases). The CDR3 sequence is 16 residues long. CDR1 and CDR2 (germline): MNHNS, SASEGT. The CDR3 DNA reads TGTGCCAGCAGTGAACCTCAGACAGGAGCCAAAAACATTCAGTGCTTC. Residues: CASSEPQTGAKNIQCF.

The V call is TRBV7-2, the J call TRBJ2-7, with D possibly TRBD2 on 6 matching bases. This CDR3 contains 13 residues. Trimming shortened V by 4 bases and J by 4 bases, and 11 bases separated the two germline ends. In germline, CDR1 is SGHTA, CDR2 FQGNSA. This CDR3 reads CASSWGLTYEQYF. CDR3 sequence (DNA): TGTGCCAGCAGCTGGGGACTGACATACGAGCAGTACTTC.

This clone was seen once. The chain employs TRBV10-3 and TRBJ2-5; tentatively, D is TRBD1 or TRBD2 (5 bases each). With 10 bases removed from V and 5 bases from J, the gap between germline ends came to 20 bases. Germline CDR1 reads ENHRY; CDR2 reads SYGVKD. This CDR3 comprises 14 residues. CDR3 residues: CATRRQGSGETQYF. In nucleotides, the CDR3 is TGTGCCACTAGGAGGCAGGGCTCGGGGGAGACCCAGTACTTC.

V usage is TRBV28 and J usage is TRBJ2-3; D is undetermined. The ends were cut back, 5 bases at V and 3 bases at J, with 15 bases in the middle. CDR3 length: 15 amino acids. In germline, CDR1 is MDHEN, CDR2 SYDVKM. The CDR3 spells CASSLDGKRTDTQYF. The CDR3 coding sequence is TGTGCCAGCAGTCTCGACGGAAAACGGACAGATACGCAGTATTTT.

The V call is TRBV5-6, the J call TRBJ2-7; possibly TRBD1 for D (6 bases). Trimming left V 0 bases short and J 2 bases short, with 9 bases between. This CDR3 contains 14 residues. Germline lookup yields CDR1 SGHDT and CDR2 YYEEEE. The CDR3 loop is CASSLVTGTYEQYF. In nucleotides, the CDR3 is TGTGCCAGCAGCTTGGTCACAGGGACCTACGAGCAGTACTTC.

The genes are TRBV6-6 and TRBJ2-5; perhaps TRBD2 as D (5 bases). The length of the CDR3 is 15 residues. V was cut by 5 bases and J by 4 bases, with 17 bases left in between. CDR1 and CDR2 from the germline V gene are MNHNY and SVGAGI (reference sequence). The CDR3 nucleotides are TGTGCCAGCAGTACATTTCGGGGTCTGCGAGAGACCCAGTACTTC. Amino acids: CASSTFRGLRETQYF.

V is TRBV6-5 and J is TRBJ1-1; a possible D gene is TRBD1 (5 bases). The CDR3 length is 12 residues. V lost 6 bases, J lost 4 bases, and 9 bases lay in between. CDR1 and CDR2 from the germline V gene are MNHEY and SVGAGI. DNA for the CDR3: TGTGCCAGCAGAACGGGGGTCACTGAAGCTTTCTTT. Protein sequence: CASRTGVTEAFF.

The rearrangement joins TRBV7-9 to TRBJ2-1; no firm D call. CDR3 length: 14 amino acids. Germline V CDR1 and CDR2: SEHNR, FQNEAQ (reference sequence). The V end was cut by 0 bases, the J end by 6 bases, with 9 bases between. This CDR3 reads CASSLAGNVNEQFF. CDR3 sequence (DNA): TGTGCCAGCAGCTTAGCAGGGAATGTCAATGAGCAGTTCTTC.

The chain employs TRBV28 and TRBJ2-1; 12 bases align to TRBD2. The V segment lost 3 bases and the J segment 4 bases; nucleotides outside the gene matches: 4. The CDR3 covers 16 residues. CDR1 is MDHEN and CDR2 is SYDVKM in the germline V gene. For the CDR3, the DNA is TGTGCCAGCAGTTTTCGGCTAGCGGGAGGGTACAATGAGCAGTTCTTC. As protein: CASSFRLAGGYNEQFF.

This chain links TRBV28 with TRBJ1-2; a weak D match, TRBD1 (5 bases). Germline V gene sequence: CDR1 MDHEN, CDR2 SYDVKM. V was pared by 6 bases and J by 5 bases, with 13 bases between. The CDR3 has 13 amino acids. The CDR3 nucleotides read TGTGCCAGCAGCCCCGGACAAGAGTATGGCTACACCTTC. Translation gives CASSPGQEYGYTF.

The J gene is TRBJ1-6, the V gene TRBV30; 8 positions agree with TRBD1. The CDR3 is 15 amino acids. CDR1 GTSNPN and CDR2 SVGIG come from the germline V gene (reference sequence). Trimming at V came to 2 bases and at J to 7 bases, leaving 7 bases not matched to a gene. The CDR3 is CAWSQGATRNSPLHF. In DNA form, the CDR3 reads TGTGCCTGGAGTCAGGGGGCGACCAGAAATTCACCCCTCCACTTT.

The J gene is TRBJ2-7, the V gene TRBV6-5, with D uncertain. The CDR3 is 13 amino acids. Germline V gene data show CDR1 as MNHEY and CDR2 as SVGAGI. V shed 6 bases and J shed 3 bases, with 12 bases lying between them. CDR3 residues: CASRRTSSYEQYF. CDR3 nucleotides: TGTGCCAGCAGACGCACCTCTAGCTACGAGCAGTACTTC.

CDR3 protein: CASSLTVLSEQYF. The CDR3 nucleotides read TGCGCCAGCAGCCTGACAGTCCTTAGCGAGCAGTACTTC. The chain couples TRBV5-1 to TRBJ2-7; perhaps TRBD1 as D (5 bases). This CDR3 is 13 amino acids long. Trimming took off 4 bases at V and 6 bases at J, with 14 bases between the two ends. Germline loops: CDR1 SGHRS, CDR2 YFSETQ.

In DNA form, the CDR3 reads TGTGCCAGTAGTTGGTATACTCCGGGAAGCTCCTATAATTCACCCCTCCACTTT. Encoded protein: CASSWYTPGSSYNSPLHF. The V call is TRBV19, the J call TRBJ1-6; D is ambiguous. The CDR3 is 18 residues long. Deletions cut 5 bases from V and 0 bases from J, with 17 bases between. Germline CDR1 is LNHDA and CDR2 is SQIVND (reference sequence).

The chain links TRBV19 to TRBJ1-5; 7 bases are a match to TRBD1. Unmatched junction bases numbered 7, after V lost 7 bases and J lost 4 bases. The CDR3 is 14 residues long. Germline CDR1 reads LNHDA; CDR2 reads SQIVND (reference sequence). In DNA form, the CDR3 reads TGTGCCAGTACCACGGGACAGATAAATCAGCCCCAGCATTTT. This sequence encodes CASTTGQINQPQHF.